These T cell receptor beta chains were read from a single sample in a study of T cells expressing NK-cell markers. Reprocessing the 5' RACE reads, TCRdb reports a single entry for every CDR3 protein and omits DNA. The sample totals about 160,000 distinct CDR3 sequences. Source material: blood T cells: a sorted CD56 or NKG2C T cell subset, CD4+ or CD8+ T cells, or bulk PBMC T cells (not recorded which). These receptors were taken from a man aged 18 to 69 in good health. The CDR3 runs from the conserved cysteine through the conserved F or W. Each record gives: J gene, V gene, CDR3 length, CDR3 protein.

TRBJ2-3	TRBV21-1	17	CASSKAGTSGDTDTQYF
TRBJ2-6	TRBV30	13	CAWKESGANVLTF
TRBJ2-1	TRBV15	13	CATSRQVLDEQFF
TRBJ1-5	TRBV27	17	CASSLQSTGGFNQPQHF
TRBJ2-3	TRBV12-3/TRBV12-4	17	CASSFPYAGANTDTQYF
TRBJ1-2	TRBV3-1	18	CASSQEEGLGQSNYGYTF
TRBJ2-2	TRBV7-3	17	CASSSTPGTAGTGELFF
TRBJ2-7	TRBV6-1	14	CASAQQGAPYEQYF
TRBJ2-5	TRBV7-8	14	CASRGLEYQETQYF
TRBJ2-5	TRBV7-9	15	CASSGLAGGGETQYF
TRBJ1-2	TRBV7-9	12	CASRGQGWGYTF
TRBJ2-3	TRBV15	17	CATSRDSPAGGLDTQYF
TRBJ2-7	TRBV7-7	13	CASSTGQNGEQYF
TRBJ2-7	TRBV29-1	15	CSVERQGLETYEQYF
TRBJ2-5	TRBV10-3	14	CAISDSGVRETQYF
TRBJ1-1	TRBV12-3/TRBV12-4	17	CASSLFRGRPEDTEAFF